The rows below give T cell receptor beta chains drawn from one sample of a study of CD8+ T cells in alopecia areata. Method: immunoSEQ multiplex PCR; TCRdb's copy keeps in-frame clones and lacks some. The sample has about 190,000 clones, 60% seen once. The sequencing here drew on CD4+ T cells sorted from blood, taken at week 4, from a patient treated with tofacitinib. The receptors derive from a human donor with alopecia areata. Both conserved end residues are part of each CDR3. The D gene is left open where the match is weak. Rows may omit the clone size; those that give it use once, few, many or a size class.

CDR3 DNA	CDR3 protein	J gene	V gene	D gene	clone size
TGCAGCGTCGATCGGGACAGGGTTGAAGAGACCCAGTACTTC	CSVDRDRVEETQYF	TRBJ2-5	TRBV29-1	TRBD1	few
TGCGCCAGCAGGAACGGACTGGGATCGAATGAGCAGTTCTTC	CASRNGLGSNEQFF	TRBJ2-1	TRBV5-1	NA	few
TGCAGCGTTCGGGCCCCGGGACTAGTGAACACCGGGGAGCTGTTTTTT	CSVRAPGLVNTGELFF	TRBJ2-2	TRBV29-1	TRBD2	few
TGTGCCAGCAGCTTAGGCCCTAGCGGGAGCTCTGGGGCCAACGTCCTGACTTTC	CASSLGPSGSSGANVLTF	TRBJ2-6	TRBV7-6	TRBD2	NA
TGCAGTGCTAGAGCGGTTGATGGCTACACCTTC	CSARAVDGYTF	TRBJ1-2	TRBV20-1	NA	NA
TGTGCCAGCAGTTATAGGGCGGGAGAGACCCAGTACTTC	CASSYRAGETQYF	TRBJ2-5	TRBV6-6	NA	NA
TGCAGCGTTGTCAGGAACTCTGGAAACACCATATATTTT	CSVVRNSGNTIYF	TRBJ1-3	TRBV29-1	NA	once
TGTGCCAGCAGCTTAACGCGCTCGGAGACCCAGTACTTC	CASSLTRSETQYF	TRBJ2-5	TRBV7-2	NA	NA
TGTGCCAGCAGTTATTCGTACAGGGACTATGGCTACACCTTC	CASSYSYRDYGYTF	TRBJ1-2	TRBV6-5	NA	NA
TGTGCCAGCTCACCACCGGGAGAGACCCAGTACTTC	CASSPPGETQYF	TRBJ2-5	TRBV18	NA	few
TGTGCCATCAGCCCGAGTACCTACGAGCAGTACTTC	CAISPSTYEQYF	TRBJ2-7	TRBV10-3	NA	NA
TGTGCCAGCAGCCCCCCGGGAGCGAGGACCACAGATACGCAGTATTTT	CASSPPGARTTDTQYF	TRBJ2-3	TRBV7-9	NA	NA
TGTGCCAGCAGCCAGAGATCTAGCACAGATACGCAGTATTTT	CASSQRSSTDTQYF	TRBJ2-3	TRBV2	NA	NA
TGCAGCGTTTCGGAGGGGTTGGGCCGCACAGATACGCAGTATTTT	CSVSEGLGRTDTQYF	TRBJ2-3	TRBV29-1	NA	NA
TGCAGCGCCCGAGAGGCTACGAAACAAGAGACCCAGTACTTC	CSAREATKQETQYF	TRBJ2-5	TRBV29-1	NA	NA
TGCGCCAGCAGCTTACGGGCGGGAGGGCGCGGCAATGAGCAGTTCTTC	CASSLRAGGRGNEQFF	TRBJ2-1	TRBV5-1	TRBD2	few
TGTGCCAGCAGCTTTAAGACGGACCCCGGGCAGTTCTTC	CASSFKTDPGQFF	TRBJ2-1	TRBV5-6	NA	NA
TGCGCCAGCAGCCAACCCTTCAGCCTGATAGCAGCCAAAAACATTCAGTACTTC	CASSQPFSLIAAKNIQYF	TRBJ2-4	TRBV4-1	NA	NA
TGTGCCAGCAGTTACTCAACGGGGGCGGGGGCCTACGAGCAGTACTTC	CASSYSTGAGAYEQYF	TRBJ2-7	TRBV6-5	NA	few
TGCGCCAGCAGACCAACAGGGGCCTTGAACACTGAAGCTTTCTTT	CASRPTGALNTEAFF	TRBJ1-1	TRBV4-1	TRBD1	NA
TGCAGCGGACTGGGACTAGCGGACACCGGGGAGCTGTTTTTT	CSGLGLADTGELFF	TRBJ2-2	TRBV29-1	TRBD2	NA
TGCAGCGTTGAATACGGCAGACCTGAAGCTTTCTTT	CSVEYGRPEAFF	TRBJ1-1	TRBV29-1	NA	NA